A single TCR beta chain is shown here with its context. Its antigen is not identified. Trimming cost V 0 bases and J 4 bases, with 16 bases left between them. Germline assignment: CDR1 SGHNT and CDR2 YYREEE (reference sequence). CDR3 length: 16 amino acids. The sample is drawn from a study of cytomegalovirus exposure and HLA in healthy donors. General study results and limits: Specificity of a few CMV-associated chains for CMV antigens was verified in vitro. Accurate prediction of HLA-A and HLA-B alleles (for most subjects) was reportedly achieved from TCR beta sequences. The authors listed over 150 TCR beta chains as cytomegalovirus-associated. Earlier findings revealed that most TCR beta V segments proved productive either about 90% or about 30% of the time.

The PCR ran on 60 Vbeta and 13 Jbeta primers. The repertoire was sequenced with immunoSEQ multiplex PCR; TCRdb's copy has only in-frame clones and lacks some. Listed are more than 95,000 clones; about 0.93% falls within the top ten. The TCR sequence derives from a young man in good health and CMV-seronegative. V and J are TRBV5-4 and TRBJ1-2, with unresolved D. The sample taken for sequencing was PBMCs. In DNA form, the CDR3 reads TGTGCCAGCAGCTTGGCCTCAGGACTCCTACTCTATGGCTACACCTTC. This encodes CASSLASGLLLYGYTF.